This passage covers 3 T cell receptor beta chains from one sample sequenced in a study of cytomegalovirus exposure and HLA in healthy donors. With 60 Vbeta and 13 Jbeta primers, the PCR was carried out. Clones were sequenced by immunoSEQ multiplex PCR, and TCRdb holds only the in-frame ones, with some missing. This repertoire shows 150,000 to 180,000 clones, 70% to 85% found once; its top ten account for about 2.1%. The sequencing input was PBMCs. All receptors derive from a man aged 30 to 39 in good health and CMV-seronegative.

V usage is TRBV28 and J usage is TRBJ1-3, with D perhaps matching TRBD1 (5 bases). V dropped 3 bases and J dropped 6 bases, with 12 bases sitting between them. Germline V gene data show CDR1 as MDHEN and CDR2 as SYDVKM. The CDR3 length is 14 residues. The CDR3 protein is CASSLVRVPNTIYF. The CDR3 DNA reads as TGTGCCAGCAGTTTGGTCAGGGTGCCAAACACCATATATTTT.

This clone was detected a few times. The V and J genes are TRBV28 and TRBJ2-7; possible D gene TRBD2, 7 bases. In germline, CDR1 is MDHEN, CDR2 SYDVKM. The CDR3 spans 18 residues. V lost 7 bases, J lost 7 bases, and 32 bases lay in between. CDR3 loop: CASNKIWGGVIRPREQYF. In nucleotides, the CDR3 is TGTGCCAGCAACAAAATCTGGGGGGGCGTGATTAGACCGAGGGAGCAGTACTTC.

The chain links TRBV28 to TRBJ1-3; D unclear. The CDR3 is made up of 14 amino acids. Trimming took 3 bases from V and 4 from J, leaving 10 bases between them. The germline gives CDR1 MDHEN, CDR2 SYDVKM. The CDR3 region is CASSFAGMGNTIYF. The CDR3 DNA follows: TGTGCCAGCAGTTTTGCGGGGATGGGAAACACCATATATTTT.